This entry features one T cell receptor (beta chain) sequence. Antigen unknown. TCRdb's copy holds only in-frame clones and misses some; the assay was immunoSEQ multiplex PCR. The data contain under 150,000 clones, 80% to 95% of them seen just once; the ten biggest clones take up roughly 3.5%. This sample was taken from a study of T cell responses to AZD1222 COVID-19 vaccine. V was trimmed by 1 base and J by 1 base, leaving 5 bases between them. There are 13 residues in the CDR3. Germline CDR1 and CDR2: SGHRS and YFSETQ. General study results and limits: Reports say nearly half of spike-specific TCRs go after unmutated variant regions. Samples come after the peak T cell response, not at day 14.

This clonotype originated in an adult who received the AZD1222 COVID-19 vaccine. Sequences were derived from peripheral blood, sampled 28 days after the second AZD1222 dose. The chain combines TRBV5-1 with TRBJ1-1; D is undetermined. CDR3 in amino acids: CASSLIENTEAFF. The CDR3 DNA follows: TGCGCCAGCAGCTTGATAGAGAACACTGAAGCTTTCTTT.